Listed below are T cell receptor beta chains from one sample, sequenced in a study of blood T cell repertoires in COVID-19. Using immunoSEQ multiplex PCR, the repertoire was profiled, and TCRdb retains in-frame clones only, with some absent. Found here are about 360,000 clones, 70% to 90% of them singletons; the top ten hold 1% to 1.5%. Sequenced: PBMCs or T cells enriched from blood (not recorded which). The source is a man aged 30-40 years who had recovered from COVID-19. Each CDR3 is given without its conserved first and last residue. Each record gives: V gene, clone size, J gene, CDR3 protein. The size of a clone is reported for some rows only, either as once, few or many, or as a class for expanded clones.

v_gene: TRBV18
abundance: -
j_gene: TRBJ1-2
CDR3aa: ASSPPGGGYT

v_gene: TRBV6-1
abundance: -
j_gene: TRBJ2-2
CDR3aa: ASSELAANTGELF

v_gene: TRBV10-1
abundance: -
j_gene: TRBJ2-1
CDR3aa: ASSDSDRNNEQF

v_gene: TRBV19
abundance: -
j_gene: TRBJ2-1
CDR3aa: ASSRGTSGLSSYNEQF

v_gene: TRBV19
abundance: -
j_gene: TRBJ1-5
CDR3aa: ASRGGGYNQPQH

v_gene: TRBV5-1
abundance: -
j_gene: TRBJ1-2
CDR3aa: ASSLDLGTRYGYT

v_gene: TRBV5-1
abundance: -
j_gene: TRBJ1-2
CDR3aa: ASSLDPRGYGYT

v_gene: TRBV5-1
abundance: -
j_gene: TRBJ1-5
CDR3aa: ASSLAGASDQPQH

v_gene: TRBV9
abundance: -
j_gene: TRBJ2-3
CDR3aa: ASSPRGQGAFVGTDTQY

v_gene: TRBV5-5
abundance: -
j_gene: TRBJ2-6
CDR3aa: ASSSMVLTTGVLT

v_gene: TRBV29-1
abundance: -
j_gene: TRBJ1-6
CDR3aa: SVEEGRKLH

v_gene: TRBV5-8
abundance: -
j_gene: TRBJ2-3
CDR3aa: ASSLGQLDTQY

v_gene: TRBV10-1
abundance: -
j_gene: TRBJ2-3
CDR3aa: ASSGGSSTSTDTQY

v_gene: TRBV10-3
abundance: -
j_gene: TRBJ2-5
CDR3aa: AISPATGGETQY

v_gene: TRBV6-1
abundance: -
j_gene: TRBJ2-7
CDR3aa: ASSEAVGSVPYEQY

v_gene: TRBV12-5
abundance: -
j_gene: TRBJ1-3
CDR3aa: ASGPGQGIKGNTIY

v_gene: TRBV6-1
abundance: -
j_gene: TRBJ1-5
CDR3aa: ASSESGPQNQPQH

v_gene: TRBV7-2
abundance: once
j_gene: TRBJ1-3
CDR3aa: ASSLARGVSGNTIY

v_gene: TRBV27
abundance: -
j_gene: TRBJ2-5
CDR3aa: ASSLFGTGGETQY

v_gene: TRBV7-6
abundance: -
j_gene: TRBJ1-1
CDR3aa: ASSLASGPVVAEAF

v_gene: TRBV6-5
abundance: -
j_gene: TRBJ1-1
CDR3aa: ASWTGRITEAF

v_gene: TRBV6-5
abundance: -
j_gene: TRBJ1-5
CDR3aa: ASRGQGRGNQPQH

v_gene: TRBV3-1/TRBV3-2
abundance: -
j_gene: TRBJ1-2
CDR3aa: ASSQPQGTYGYT

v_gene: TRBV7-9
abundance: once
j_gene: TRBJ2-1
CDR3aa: AFPRDGGRHNEQF

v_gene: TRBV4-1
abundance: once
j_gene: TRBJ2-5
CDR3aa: ASSQDGRGGRREETQY

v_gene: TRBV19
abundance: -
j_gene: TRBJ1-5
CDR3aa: ASTIPGDRGIQPQH

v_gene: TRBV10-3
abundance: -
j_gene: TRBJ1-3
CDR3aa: AITPRESSGNTIY

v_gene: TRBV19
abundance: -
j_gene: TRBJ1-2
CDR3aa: ASSLQAWGGYGYT

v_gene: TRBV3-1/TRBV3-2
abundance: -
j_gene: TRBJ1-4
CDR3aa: ASSVTGGENEKLF

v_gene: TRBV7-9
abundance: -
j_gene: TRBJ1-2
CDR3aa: ASSSPTDRDGYT

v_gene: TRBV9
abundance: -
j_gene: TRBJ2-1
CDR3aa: ASSPSGSYNEQF

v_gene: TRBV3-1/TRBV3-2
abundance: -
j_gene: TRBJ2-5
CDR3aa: ASSQDGAAQETQY

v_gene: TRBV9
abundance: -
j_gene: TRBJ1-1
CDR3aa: ASSSQGRGNTEAF

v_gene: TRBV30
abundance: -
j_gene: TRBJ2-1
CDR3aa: AWSTPSGGAYNEQF

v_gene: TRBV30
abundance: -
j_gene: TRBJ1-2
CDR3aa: ACYMHGYT

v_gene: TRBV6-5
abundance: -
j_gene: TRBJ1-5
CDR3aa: ASSYSDAGQPQH

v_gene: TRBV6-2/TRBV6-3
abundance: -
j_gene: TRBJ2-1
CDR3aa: ASSRLAGVYNEQF

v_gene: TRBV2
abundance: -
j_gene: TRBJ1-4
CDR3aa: ASRSPGQGYNEKLF

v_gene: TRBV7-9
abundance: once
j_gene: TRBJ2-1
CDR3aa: ASSLQDPYRF

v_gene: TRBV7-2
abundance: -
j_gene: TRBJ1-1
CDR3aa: ASSPYMNTEAF

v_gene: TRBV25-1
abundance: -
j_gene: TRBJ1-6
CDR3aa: ASSEMGGPGSLH

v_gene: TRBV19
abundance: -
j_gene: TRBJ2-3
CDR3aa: ASRGAIDTQY

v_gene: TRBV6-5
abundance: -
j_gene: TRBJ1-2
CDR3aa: ASRRGSLGYGYT

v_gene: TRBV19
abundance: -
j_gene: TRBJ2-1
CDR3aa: ASRGGANNEQF

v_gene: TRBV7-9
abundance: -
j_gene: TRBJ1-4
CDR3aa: ASSFRTDEKLF

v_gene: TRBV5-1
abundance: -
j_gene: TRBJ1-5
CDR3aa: ASSTTGGKEPQH

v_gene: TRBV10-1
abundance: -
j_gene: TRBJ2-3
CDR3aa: ASSWRGASDTQY

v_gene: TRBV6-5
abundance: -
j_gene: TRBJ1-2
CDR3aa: ASSITGGAGYT

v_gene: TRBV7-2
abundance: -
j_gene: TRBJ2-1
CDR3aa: ASSFWGDLYNEQF

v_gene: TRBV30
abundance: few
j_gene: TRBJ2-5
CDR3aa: AWNRDYQETQY

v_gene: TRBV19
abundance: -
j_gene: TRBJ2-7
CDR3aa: ASGTGLPYEQY

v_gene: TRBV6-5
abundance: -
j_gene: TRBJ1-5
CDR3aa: ASSYSTGNNQPQH

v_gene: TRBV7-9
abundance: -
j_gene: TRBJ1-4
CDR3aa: ASSSPDTYEKLF